This T cell receptor (beta chain) emerged from a study of read filtering for tumor transcriptome and immune sequencing. Study-level background: Revised staging placed eight or nine patients in R-ISS I, 15 to 20 in II, more than 5 in III.

For this clonotype: The antigen remains undetermined.

CDR3 length: 13 residues. Germline V CDR1 and CDR2: SQVTM, ANQGSEA. V lost 5 bases to trimming and J lost 5 bases, with 15 bases between them. Study-level results: The CD138-negative fraction was mixed bone marrow immune cells, not pure T cells. Dropping single-read clonotypes raised IR-seq and RNA-seq shared-clonotype correlation.

Molecular barcoded adaptors covering alpha/delta and beta/gamma chains were used on 400 ng RNA. TCRdb reprocessed the reads via MiXCR and lists one record per CDR3 protein. The sample carries about 63,000 distinct CDR3 sequences, 14% recorded once. The source is a donor over 35 with multiple myeloma. This chain uses TRBV29-1 with TRBJ2-5, with D perhaps given as TRBD1 or TRBD2 (6 bases each). The sequenced sample was a population of CD138-negative cells sorted from bone marrow. CDR3 in amino acids: CSVQKGGTETQYF. The DNA of the CDR3 is TGCAGCGTTCAAAAGGGGGGTACGGAGACCCAGTACTTC.